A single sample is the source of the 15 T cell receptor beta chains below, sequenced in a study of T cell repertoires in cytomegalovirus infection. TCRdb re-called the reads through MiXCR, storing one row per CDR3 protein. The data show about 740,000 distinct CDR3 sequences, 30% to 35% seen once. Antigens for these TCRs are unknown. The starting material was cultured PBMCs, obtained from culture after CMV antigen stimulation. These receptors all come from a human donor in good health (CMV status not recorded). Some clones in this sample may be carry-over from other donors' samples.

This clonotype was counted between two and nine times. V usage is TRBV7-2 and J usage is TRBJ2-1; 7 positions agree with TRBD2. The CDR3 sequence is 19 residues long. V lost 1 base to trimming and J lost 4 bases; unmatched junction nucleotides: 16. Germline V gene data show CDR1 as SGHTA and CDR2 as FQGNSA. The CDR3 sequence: CASSLGRTRRPRGYNEQFF. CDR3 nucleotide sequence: TGTGCCAGCAGCTTAGGGCGGACTAGGAGACCTCGCGGTTACAATGAGCAGTTCTTC.

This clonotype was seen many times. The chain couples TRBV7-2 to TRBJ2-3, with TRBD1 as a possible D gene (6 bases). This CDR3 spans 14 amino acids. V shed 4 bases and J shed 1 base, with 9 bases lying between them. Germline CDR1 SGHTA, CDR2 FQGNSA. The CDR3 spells CASSSQGRTDTQYF. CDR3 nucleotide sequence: TGTGCCAGCAGCTCACAGGGACGCACAGATACGCAGTATTTT. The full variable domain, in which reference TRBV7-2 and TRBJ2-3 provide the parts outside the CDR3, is GAGVSQSPSNKVTEKGKDVELRCDPISGHTALYWYRQSLGQGLEFLIYFQGNSAPDKSGLPSDRFSAERTGGSVSTLTIQRTQQEDSAVYLCASSSQGRTDTQYFGPGTRLTVL.

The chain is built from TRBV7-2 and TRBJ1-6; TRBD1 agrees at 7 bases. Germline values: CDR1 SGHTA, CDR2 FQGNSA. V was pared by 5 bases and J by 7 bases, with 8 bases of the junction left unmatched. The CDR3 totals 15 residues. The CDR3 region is CASSPGTASNSPLHF. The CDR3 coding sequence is TGTGCCAGCAGCCCCGGGACAGCCTCAAATTCACCCCTCCACTTT.

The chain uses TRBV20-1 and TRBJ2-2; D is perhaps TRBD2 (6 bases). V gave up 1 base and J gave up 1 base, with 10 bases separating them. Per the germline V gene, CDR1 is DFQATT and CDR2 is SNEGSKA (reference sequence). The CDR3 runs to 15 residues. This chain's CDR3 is CSARASVGNTGELFF. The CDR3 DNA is TGCAGTGCTAGAGCTAGCGTGGGGAACACCGGGGAGCTGTTTTTT.

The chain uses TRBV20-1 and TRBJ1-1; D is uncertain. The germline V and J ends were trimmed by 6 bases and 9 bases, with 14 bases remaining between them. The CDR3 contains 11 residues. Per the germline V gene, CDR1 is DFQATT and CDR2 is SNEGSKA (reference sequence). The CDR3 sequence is CSAEQTYQAFF. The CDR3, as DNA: TGCAGTGCAGAGCAAACGTATCAAGCTTTCTTT.

CDR3 residues: CASSLVGVSDEKLFF. In nucleotides, the CDR3 is TGTGCCAGCAGCTTGGTGGGGGTGAGCGATGAAAAACTGTTTTTT. V and J are TRBV5-6 and TRBJ1-4; D perhaps matches TRBD1 (5 bases). The CDR3 sequence is 15 residues long. The V gene lost 0 bases and the J gene lost 6 bases, with 12 bases spanning the gap. From germline, CDR1 is SGHDT and CDR2 YYEEEE.

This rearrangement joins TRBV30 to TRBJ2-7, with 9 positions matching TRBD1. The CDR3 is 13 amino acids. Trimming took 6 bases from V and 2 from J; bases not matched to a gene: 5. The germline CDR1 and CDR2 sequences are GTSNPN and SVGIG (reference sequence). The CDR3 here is CACGTGITYEQYF. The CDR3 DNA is TGTGCCTGTGGGACAGGGATTACCTACGAGCAGTACTTC.

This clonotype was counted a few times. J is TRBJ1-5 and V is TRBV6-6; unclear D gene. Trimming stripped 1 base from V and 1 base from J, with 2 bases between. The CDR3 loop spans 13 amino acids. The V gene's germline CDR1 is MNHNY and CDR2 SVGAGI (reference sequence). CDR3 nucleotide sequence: TGTGCCAGCAGTTACTTGAGCAATCAGCCCCAGCATTTT. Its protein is CASSYLSNQPQHF.

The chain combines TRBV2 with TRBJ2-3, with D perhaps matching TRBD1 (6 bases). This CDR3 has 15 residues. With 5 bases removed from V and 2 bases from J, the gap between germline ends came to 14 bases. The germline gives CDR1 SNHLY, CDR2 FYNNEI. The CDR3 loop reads CASSNQGHSTDTQYF. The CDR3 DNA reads TGTGCCAGCAGTAACCAGGGACATTCCACAGATACGCAGTATTTT.

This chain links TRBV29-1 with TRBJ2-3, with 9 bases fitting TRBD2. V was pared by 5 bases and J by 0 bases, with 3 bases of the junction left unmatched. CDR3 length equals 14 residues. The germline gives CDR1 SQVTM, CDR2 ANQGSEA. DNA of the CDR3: TGCAGCGTTAAGGGACTAGCAAGCACAGATACGCAGTATTTT. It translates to CSVKGLASTDTQYF.

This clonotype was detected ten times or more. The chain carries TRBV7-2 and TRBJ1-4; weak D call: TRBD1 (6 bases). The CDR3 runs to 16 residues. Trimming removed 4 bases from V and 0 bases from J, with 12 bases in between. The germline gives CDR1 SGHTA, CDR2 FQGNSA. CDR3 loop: CASSSQGHATNEKLFF. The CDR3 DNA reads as TGTGCCAGCAGCTCCCAGGGGCATGCAACTAATGAAAAACTGTTTTTT.

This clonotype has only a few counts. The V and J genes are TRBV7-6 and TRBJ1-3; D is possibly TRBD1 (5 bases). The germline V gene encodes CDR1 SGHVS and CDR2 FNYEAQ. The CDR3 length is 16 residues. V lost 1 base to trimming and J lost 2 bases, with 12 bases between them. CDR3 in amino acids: CASSLGTWGAGNTIYF. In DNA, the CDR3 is TGTGCCAGCAGCTTAGGGACGTGGGGCGCTGGAAACACCATATATTTT.

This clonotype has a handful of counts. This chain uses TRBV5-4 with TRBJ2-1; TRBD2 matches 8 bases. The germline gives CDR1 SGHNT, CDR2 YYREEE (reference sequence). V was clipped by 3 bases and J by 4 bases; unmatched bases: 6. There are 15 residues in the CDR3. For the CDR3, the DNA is TGTGCCAGCAGCTCACTAGCGGAGGCTTACAATGAGCAGTTCTTC. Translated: CASSSLAEAYNEQFF.

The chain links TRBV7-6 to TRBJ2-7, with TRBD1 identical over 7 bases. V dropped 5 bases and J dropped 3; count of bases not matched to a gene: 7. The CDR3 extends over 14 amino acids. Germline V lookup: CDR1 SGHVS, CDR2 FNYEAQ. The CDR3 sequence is CASSAGTDLYEQYF. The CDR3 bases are TGTGCCAGCAGCGCCGGGACAGACCTCTACGAGCAGTACTTC. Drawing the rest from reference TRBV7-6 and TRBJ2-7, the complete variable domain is GAGVSQSPRYKVTKRGQDVALRCDPISGHVSLYWYRQALGQGPEFLTYFNYEAQQDKSGLPNDRFSAERPEGSISTLTIQRTEQRDSAMYRCASSAGTDLYEQYFGPGTRLTVT.

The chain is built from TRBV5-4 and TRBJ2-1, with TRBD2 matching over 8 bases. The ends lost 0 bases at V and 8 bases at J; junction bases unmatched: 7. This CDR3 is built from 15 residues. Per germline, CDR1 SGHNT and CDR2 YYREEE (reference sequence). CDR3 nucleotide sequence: TGTGCCAGCAGCTTGGCGACGGGAGGGAGCCATGAGCAGTTCTTC. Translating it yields CASSLATGGSHEQFF. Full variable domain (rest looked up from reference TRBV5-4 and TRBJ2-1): ETGVTQSPTHLIKTRGQQVTLRCSSQSGHNTVSWYQQALGQGPQFIFQYYREEENGRGNFPPRFSGLQFPNYSSELNVNALELDDSALYLCASSLATGGSHEQFFGPGTRLTVL.